This T cell receptor (beta chain) came from a study of T cells in Graves' hyperthyroidism and ophthalmopathy. The study's findings and limits: Stable hyperthyroidism was separated from ophthalmopathy by a model based on 13 V-J features.

From germline, CDR1 is LGHDT and CDR2 YNNKEL (reference sequence). CDR3 length: 16 amino acids. V was pared by 0 bases and J by 5 bases, with 7 bases of the junction left unmatched. Worth noting for this clonotype: The antigen is undetermined.

The TCR beta CDR3 regions underwent amplification using RNA transcripts as the source. Using the HTBI primer set, a first-round RT-PCR was run on the TCR CDR3. TCRdb re-called the multiplex PCR reads with MiXCR, one entry per CDR3 protein. Of a few hundred thousand distinct CDR3 sequences in the sample, roughly an eighth were seen once. Sequenced: blood. V usage is TRBV3-1 and J usage is TRBJ1-1, with TRBD1 identical over 9 bases. This TCR came from a woman aged 40 to 55 with Graves' ophthalmopathy. As DNA, the CDR3 is TGTGCCAGCAGCCAAGAAGGGGGACAGGGAGGGACTGAAGCTTTCTTT. This translates into CASSQEGGQGGTEAFF.